A single sample is the source of the 6 T cell receptor beta chains below, sequenced in a study of T cell clonality in common variable immunodeficiency. Findings and limits, study-wide: Common variable immunodeficiency TCR beta sequences reportedly had fewer deletions and N-nucleotide insertions.

Using immunoSEQ multiplex PCR, the repertoire was profiled, and TCRdb retains in-frame clones only, with some absent. Altogether approximately 20,000 clones were found in the sample, and no singletons occur. Antigens of these TCRs are unknown. The sequenced sample consisted of peripheral blood mononuclear cells. The receptors were sampled from a human donor with common variable immunodeficiency.

Ten or more counts support this clone. The read terminates 3 residues ahead of where the CDR3 ends, so the germline J gene completes it. The rearrangement links TRBV5-6 to TRBJ2-7, with D unresolved. This CDR3 is 14 amino acids long. The germline V gene has CDR1 SGHDT and CDR2 YYEEEE. V was pared by 0 bases and J by 3 bases, with 10 bases between. The CDR3 sequence: CASSLGLNFYEQYF. The part of the CDR3 DNA that was read is TGTGCCAGCAGCTTGGGACTCAACTTCTACGAG.

This CDR3 is CASSPLGPGYTF. The part of the CDR3 DNA that was read is TGTGCCAGCAGTCCTCTGGGGCCTGGC. V gene TRBV2 combines with J gene TRBJ1-2; TRBD1 might be the D (5 bases). The observed sequence ends 3 residues before the CDR3 terminus, with the missing tail filled in from the germline J gene. V lost 5 bases, J lost 7 bases, and 11 bases lay in between. The CDR3 runs 12 residues. Germline CDR1 SNHLY, CDR2 FYNNEI.

There are a few counts of this clone. The CDR3 end lies 3 residues beyond the end of the read and is filled in from the germline J gene. The genes are TRBV19 and TRBJ2-2, with 7 bases lining up with TRBD1. This CDR3 spans 15 amino acids. Germline values: CDR1 LNHDA, CDR2 SQIVND (reference sequence). With V trimmed by 4 bases and J by 2 bases, 4 bases remained unmatched. The DNA read from the CDR3 is TGTGCCAGTAGTAAGGGACAGCAAAACACCGGGGAG. Translation gives CASSKGQQNTGE. The entire CDR3 protein reads CASSKGQQNTGELFF.

At least ten counts were recorded for this clone. The CDR3 end falls 3 residues outside the read, so it is completed with the germline J gene. The chain couples TRBV10-2 to TRBJ1-5, with 7 positions matching TRBD1. CDR3 length: 14 amino acids. From germline, CDR1 is WSHSY and CDR2 SAAADI. V gave up 5 bases and J gave up 7 bases; unmatched junction bases: 8. The part of the CDR3 DNA that was read is TGCGCCAGCAGTCACCGACAGGGTGGCCAGCCC. Its protein product is CASSHRQGGQP. The complete CDR3 protein is CASSHRQGGQPQHF.

This clone turned up a few times. The read stops 3 residues short of the end of the CDR3; the missing end is completed from the germline J gene. This chain connects TRBV30 to TRBJ1-5; 8 bases agree with TRBD1. Germline V gene data show CDR1 as GTSNPN and CDR2 as SVGIG (reference sequence). The CDR3 length is 15 residues. V was pared by 2 bases and J by 2 bases, with 5 bases of the junction left unmatched. CDR3 DNA (partial): TGTGCCTGGAGTTCGGACAGGGTCGGCAATCAGCCC. Its protein is CAWSSDRVGNQP. From start to end, the CDR3 is CAWSSDRVGNQPQHF.

This clone was seen a few times. Sequencing ends 3 residues short of the CDR3 end; the germline J gene provides the rest. The rearrangement links TRBV7-9 to TRBJ2-7, with 9 bases fitting TRBD1. CDR1 is SEHNR, CDR2 FQNEAQ, per germline (reference sequence). The CDR3 is made up of 13 amino acids. The V gene end was trimmed by 5 bases and the J gene end by 4 bases; junction bases not matched to a gene: 3. The sequenced part of the CDR3 DNA is TGTGCCAGCAGCCACAGGGGGCGGTACGAG. Amino acid sequence: CASSHRGRYE. The full CDR3 protein is CASSHRGRYEQYF.